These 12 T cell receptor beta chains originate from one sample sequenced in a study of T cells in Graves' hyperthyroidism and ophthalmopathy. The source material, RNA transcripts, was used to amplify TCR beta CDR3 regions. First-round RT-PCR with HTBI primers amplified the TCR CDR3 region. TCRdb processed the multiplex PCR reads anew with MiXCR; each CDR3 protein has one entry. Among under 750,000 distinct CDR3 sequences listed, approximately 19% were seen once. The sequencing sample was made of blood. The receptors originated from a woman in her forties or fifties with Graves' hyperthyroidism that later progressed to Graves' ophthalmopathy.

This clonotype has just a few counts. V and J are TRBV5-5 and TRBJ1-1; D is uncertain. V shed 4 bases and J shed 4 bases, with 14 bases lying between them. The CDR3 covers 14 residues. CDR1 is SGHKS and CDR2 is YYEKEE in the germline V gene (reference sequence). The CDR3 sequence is CASSPERAITEAFF. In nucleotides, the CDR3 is TGTGCCAGCAGCCCAGAGCGAGCCATCACTGAAGCTTTCTTT.

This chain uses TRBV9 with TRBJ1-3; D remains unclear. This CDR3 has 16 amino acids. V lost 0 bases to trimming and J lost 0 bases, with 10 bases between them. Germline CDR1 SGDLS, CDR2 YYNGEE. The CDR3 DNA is TGTGCCAGCAGCGTAGAACGTCACTACTCTGGAAACACCATATATTTT. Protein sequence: CASSVERHYSGNTIYF. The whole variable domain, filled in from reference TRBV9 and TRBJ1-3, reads DSGVTQTPKHLITATGQRVTLRCSPRSGDLSVYWYQQSLDQGLQFLIQYYNGEERAKGNILERFSAQQFPDLHSELNLSSLELGDSALYFCASSVERHYSGNTIYFGEGSWLTVV.

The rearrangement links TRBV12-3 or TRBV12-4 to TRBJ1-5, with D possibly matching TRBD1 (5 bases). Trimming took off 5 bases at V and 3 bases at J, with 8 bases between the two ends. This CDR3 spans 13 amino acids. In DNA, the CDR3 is TGTGCCAGCAGTGACAGATTCAATCAGCCCCAGCATTTT. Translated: CASSDRFNQPQHF.

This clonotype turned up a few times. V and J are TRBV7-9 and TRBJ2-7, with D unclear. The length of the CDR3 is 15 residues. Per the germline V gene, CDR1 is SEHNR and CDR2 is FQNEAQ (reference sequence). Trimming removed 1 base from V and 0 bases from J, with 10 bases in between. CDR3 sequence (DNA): TGTGCCAGCAGCTTAGGGACGGTGAGCTCCTACGAGCAGTACTTC. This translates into CASSLGTVSSYEQYF.

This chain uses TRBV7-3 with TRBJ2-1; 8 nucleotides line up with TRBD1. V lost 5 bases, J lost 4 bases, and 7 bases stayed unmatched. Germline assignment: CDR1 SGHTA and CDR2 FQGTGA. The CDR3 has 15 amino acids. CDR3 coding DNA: TGTGCCAGCAGCCAGGGCAGGGGGCTTTACAATGAGCAGTTCTTC. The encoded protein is CASSQGRGLYNEQFF.

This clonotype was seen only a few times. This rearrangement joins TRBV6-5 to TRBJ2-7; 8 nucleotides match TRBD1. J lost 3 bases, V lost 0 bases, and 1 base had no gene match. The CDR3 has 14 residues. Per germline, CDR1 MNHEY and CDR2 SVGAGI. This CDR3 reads CASSYSRGLYEQYF. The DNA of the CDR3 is TGTGCCAGCAGTTACTCCAGGGGGCTCTACGAGCAGTACTTC.

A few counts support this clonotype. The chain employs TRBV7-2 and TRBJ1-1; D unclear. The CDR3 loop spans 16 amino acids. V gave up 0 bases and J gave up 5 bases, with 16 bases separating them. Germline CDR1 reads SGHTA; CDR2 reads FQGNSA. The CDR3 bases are TGTGCCAGCAGCTTAGCAGGATTGTGGGGTGGGACTGAAGCTTTCTTT. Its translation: CASSLAGLWGGTEAFF.

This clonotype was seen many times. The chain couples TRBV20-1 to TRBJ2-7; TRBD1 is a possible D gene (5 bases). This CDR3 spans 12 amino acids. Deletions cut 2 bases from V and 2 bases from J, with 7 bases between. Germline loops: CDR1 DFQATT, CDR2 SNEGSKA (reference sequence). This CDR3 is CSARPTAYEQYF. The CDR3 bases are TGCAGTGCTAGACCGACAGCCTACGAGCAGTACTTC.

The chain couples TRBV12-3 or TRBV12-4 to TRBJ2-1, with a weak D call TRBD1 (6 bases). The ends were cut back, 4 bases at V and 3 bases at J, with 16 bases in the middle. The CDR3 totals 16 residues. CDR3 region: CASSSPFGGHYNEQFF. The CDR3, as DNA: TGTGCCAGCAGTTCCCCTTTTGGGGGCCACTACAATGAGCAGTTCTTC.

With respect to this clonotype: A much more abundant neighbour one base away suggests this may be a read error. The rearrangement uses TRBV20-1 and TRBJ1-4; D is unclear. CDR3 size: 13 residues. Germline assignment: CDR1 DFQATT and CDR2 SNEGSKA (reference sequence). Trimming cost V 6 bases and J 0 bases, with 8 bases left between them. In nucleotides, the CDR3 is TGCAGTGCCGTTTCTGCAACTAATGAAAAACTGTTTTTT. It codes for CSAVSATNEKLFF.

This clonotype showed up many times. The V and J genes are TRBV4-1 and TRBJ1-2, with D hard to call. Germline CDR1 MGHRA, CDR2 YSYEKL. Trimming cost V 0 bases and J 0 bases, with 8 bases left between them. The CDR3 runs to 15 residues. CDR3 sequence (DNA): TGCGCCAGCAGCCAAGATCGGGGTTCTAACTATGGCTACACCTTC. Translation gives CASSQDRGSNYGYTF.

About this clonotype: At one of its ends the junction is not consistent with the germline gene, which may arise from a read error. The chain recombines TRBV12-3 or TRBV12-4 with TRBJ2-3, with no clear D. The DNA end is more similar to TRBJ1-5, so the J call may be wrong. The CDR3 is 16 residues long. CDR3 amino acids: CASSSLSWRSTDTQHF. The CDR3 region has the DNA TGTGCCAGTAGTTCTCTATCTTGGAGAAGCACAGATACGCAGCATTTT.